The 17 T cell receptor beta chains given below trace back to one sample, sequenced in a study of blood T cells in healthy people across ages. A second PCR of roughly 7 to 11 cycles used a sample-barcoded 5' primer and a J-beta primer mix. TCRdb redid the calling of the 5' RACE reads with MiXCR, one entry per CDR3 protein. The sample comprises more than 700,000 distinct CDR3 sequences, 50% to 65% of which are singletons, and 40% to 50% rests with the top ten. The source material was blood. These TCRs come from a man older than 75 in good health.

The rearrangement links TRBV20-1 to TRBJ1-6, with D possibly TRBD1 on 6 matching bases. This CDR3 comprises 16 residues. Germline CDR1 DFQATT, CDR2 SNEGSKA (reference sequence). Trimming removed 1 base from V and 2 bases from J, with 12 bases in between. As DNA, the CDR3 is TGCAGTGCTAGAGTTCAACAGGGAGCCTATAATTCACCCCTCCACTTT. Protein product: CSARVQQGAYNSPLHF.

V usage is TRBV7-2 and J usage is TRBJ1-2; possibly TRBD1 for D (5 bases). Germline V gene sequence: CDR1 SGHTA, CDR2 FQGNSA. The CDR3 loop spans 16 amino acids. V lost 4 bases to trimming and J lost 6 bases, with 21 bases between them. The CDR3 region has the DNA TGTGCCAGCAGCTCACCGGACCGGACAAGGTTTGATGGCTACACCTTC. This sequence encodes CASSSPDRTRFDGYTF. The full variable domain, with the rest looked up from reference TRBV7-2 and TRBJ1-2, is GAGVSQSPSNKVTEKGKDVELRCDPISGHTALYWYRQSLGQGLEFLIYFQGNSAPDKSGLPSDRFSAERTGGSVSTLTIQRTQQEDSAVYLCASSSPDRTRFDGYTFGSGTRLTVV.

This chain connects TRBV12-3 or TRBV12-4 to TRBJ2-3; 8 bases map to TRBD2. The CDR3 is 14 residues long. The trim removed 7 bases at V and 1 base at J, leaving 4 bases unmatched. Here the CDR3 DNA reads TGTGCCAGCACCAAGACTAGCGGCACAGATACGCAGTATTTT. Translating gives CASTKTSGTDTQYF.

This chain links TRBV29-1 with TRBJ2-7; D call uncertain. This CDR3 has 12 residues. V lost 3 bases and J lost 7, with 13 bases in between. CDR1 is SQVTM, CDR2 ANQGSEA, per germline. CDR3 loop: CSVEAYSREQYF. Here the CDR3 DNA reads TGCAGCGTTGAGGCCTACTCCAGGGAGCAGTACTTC.

The chain recombines TRBV20-1 with TRBJ2-1, with TRBD1 identical over 9 bases. Near its end, the DNA agrees better with TRBJ2-7, so the J call may be wrong. The CDR3 has 15 residues. Germline V lookup: CDR1 DFQATT, CDR2 SNEGSKA (reference sequence). CDR3 sequence reads: CSARDRRDRVHEQYF. The CDR3 DNA follows: TGCAGTGCTAGAGATCGTAGGGACAGGGTACACGAGCAGTACTTC.

This clonotype was recorded a few times. V and J are TRBV5-1 and TRBJ2-1; D ambiguous. The CDR3 covers 14 residues. CDR1 is SGHRS and CDR2 is YFSETQ in the germline V gene. V was shortened by 1 base and J by 0 bases, with 5 bases between the two germline ends. For the CDR3, the DNA is TGCGCCAGCAGCTTGTCCGTCTCCTACAATGAGCAGTTCTTC. It yields the protein CASSLSVSYNEQFF.

A few counts support this clonotype. The chain links TRBV7-9 to TRBJ1-2; the D is unclear. Per the germline V gene, CDR1 is SEHNR and CDR2 is FQNEAQ (reference sequence). V lost 10 bases and J 4 bases, leaving 13 bases between the germline ends. There are 12 residues in the CDR3. CDR3 loop: CATLIGIYGYTF. For the CDR3, the DNA is TGTGCCACTCTGATAGGGATCTATGGCTACACCTTC.

The CDR3: CASSPLKQGAARLNYGYTF. CDR3 in DNA: TGTGCCAGCAGTCCTTTAAAACAGGGGGCGGCCAGGCTTAACTATGGCTACACCTTC. The rearrangement links TRBV12-3 or TRBV12-4 to TRBJ1-2; 9 nucleotides line up with TRBD1. CDR3 length: 19 amino acids. The J segment lost 1 base and the V segment lost 5 bases, leaving 17 bases of the junction unmatched.

The chain couples TRBV3-1 to TRBJ2-1; 7 bases fit TRBD2. CDR1 and CDR2 from the germline V gene are LGHDT and YNNKEL (reference sequence). The CDR3 consists of 14 residues. Germline trimming cut 4 bases from V and 9 bases from J; bases unmatched to any gene: 9. As DNA, the CDR3 is TGTGCCAGCAGCCCCACTCGGGGCGGGAGTGAGCAGTTCTTC. It encodes CASSPTRGGSEQFF.

This clonotype was observed a few times. J is TRBJ1-2 and V is TRBV12-3 or TRBV12-4, with unresolved D. V was trimmed by 2 bases and J by 8 bases, leaving 12 bases between them. CDR3 length equals 13 residues. This CDR3 reads CASSLSSRGGYTF. Here the CDR3 DNA reads TGTGCCAGCAGTTTAAGTTCGAGAGGAGGCTACACCTTC.

This chain links TRBV15 with TRBJ2-3; D remains unclear. Germline V lookup: CDR1 LNHNV, CDR2 YYDKDF (reference sequence). The length of the CDR3 is 16 residues. V gave up 6 bases and J gave up 1 base, with 17 bases separating them. CDR3: CATRRIQHFGTDTQYF. CDR3 nucleotides: TGTGCCACCAGAAGAATACAGCACTTCGGCACAGATACGCAGTATTTT.

The genes are TRBV3-1 and TRBJ2-2; D remains unclear. V was clipped by 4 bases and J by 1 base, with 16 bases between them. This CDR3 comprises 17 residues. Germline V gene data show CDR1 as LGHDT and CDR2 as YNNKEL (reference sequence). CDR3 in DNA: TGTGCCAGCAGCCCTACGGGCCCCCCGAGGAACACCGGGGAGCTGTTTTTT. This gives the protein CASSPTGPPRNTGELFF.

The chain carries TRBV27 and TRBJ2-1, with 8 bases fitting TRBD2. Germline assignment: CDR1 MNHEY and CDR2 SMNVEV (reference sequence). V shed 10 bases and J 5 bases; nucleotides not matched to a gene: 13. The CDR3 spans 15 residues. Here the CDR3 reads CATRSWERENNEQFF. The CDR3 nucleotides are TGTGCCACCCGTTCCTGGGAGCGGGAGAACAATGAGCAGTTCTTC.

V usage is TRBV20-1 and J usage is TRBJ2-5; the D call may be TRBD1 or TRBD2 (5 bases each). The V gene lost 5 bases and the J gene lost 4 bases, with 14 bases spanning the gap. Per germline, CDR1 DFQATT and CDR2 SNEGSKA (reference sequence). The CDR3 extends over 13 amino acids. The CDR3 DNA is TGCAGTGCTGGCTCGGGACCAGGAGAGACCCAGTACTTC. It encodes CSAGSGPGETQYF.

The V and J genes are TRBV12-3 or TRBV12-4 and TRBJ2-7; D unresolved. The V and J ends lost 6 bases and 2 bases respectively, with 8 bases between them. The CDR3 contains 12 residues. CDR3 nucleotide sequence: TGTGCCAGCAGCTTTAATACCTACGAGCAGTACTTC. Translated: CASSFNTYEQYF.

The J gene is TRBJ2-7, the V gene TRBV12-3 or TRBV12-4, with 11 bases fitting TRBD1. This CDR3 is built from 13 residues. J lost 12 bases, V lost 0 bases, and 4 bases had no gene match. This CDR3 is CASSLARDRGWYF. CDR3 in DNA: TGTGCCAGCAGTTTAGCTCGGGACAGGGGGTGGTACTTC.

This clonotype was detected a few times. The chain employs TRBV7-2 and TRBJ2-5; tentatively, D is TRBD2 (5 bases). The V gene lost 8 bases and the J gene lost 9 bases, with 16 bases spanning the gap. The CDR3 covers 12 residues. Germline-derived CDR1 and CDR2 are SGHTA and FQGNSA. This CDR3 is CASSLLGRPQYF. DNA for the CDR3: TGTGCCAGCTCCCTACTGGGGAGACCCCAGTACTTC.